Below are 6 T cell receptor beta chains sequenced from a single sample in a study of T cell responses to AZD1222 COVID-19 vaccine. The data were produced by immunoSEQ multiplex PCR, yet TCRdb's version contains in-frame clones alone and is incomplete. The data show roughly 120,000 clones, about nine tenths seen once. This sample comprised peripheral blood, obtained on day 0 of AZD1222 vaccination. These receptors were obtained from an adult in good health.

The CDR3 DNA sequence: TGCGCCAGCAGCTCGGGACAGGAGGGGCCGGGGACCGGGGAGCTGTTTTTT. Amino acids: CASSSGQEGPGTGELFF. The rearrangement uses TRBV5-1 and TRBJ2-2; TRBD1 matches at 8 bases. Germline V gene lookup returns CDR1 SGHRS and CDR2 YFSETQ. J gave up 5 bases and V 3 bases, and 12 bases lay outside the gene matches. CDR3 length: 17 residues.

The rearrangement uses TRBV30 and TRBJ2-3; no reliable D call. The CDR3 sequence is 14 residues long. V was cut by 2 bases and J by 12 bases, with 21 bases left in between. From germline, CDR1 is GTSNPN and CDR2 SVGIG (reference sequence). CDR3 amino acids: CAWSREAVPAVQYF. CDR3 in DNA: TGTGCCTGGAGTCGAGAGGCCGTCCCAGCCGTTCAGTATTTT. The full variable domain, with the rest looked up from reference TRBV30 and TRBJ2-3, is SQTIHQWPATLVQPVGSPLSLECTVEGTSNPNLYWYRQAAGRGLQLLFYSVGIGQISSEVPQNLSASRPQDRQFILSSKKLLLSDSGFYLCAWSREAVPAVQYFGPGTRLTVL.

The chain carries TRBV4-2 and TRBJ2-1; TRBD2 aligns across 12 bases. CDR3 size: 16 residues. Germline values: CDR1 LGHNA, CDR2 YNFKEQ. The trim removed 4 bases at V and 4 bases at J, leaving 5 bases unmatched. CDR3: CASSRRLAGEYNEQFF. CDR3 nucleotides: TGTGCCAGCAGCCGCCGACTAGCGGGAGAGTACAATGAGCAGTTCTTC.

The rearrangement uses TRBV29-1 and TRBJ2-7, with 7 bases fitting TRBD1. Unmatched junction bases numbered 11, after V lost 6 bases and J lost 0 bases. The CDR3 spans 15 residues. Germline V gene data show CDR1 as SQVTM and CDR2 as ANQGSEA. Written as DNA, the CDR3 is TGCAGCGTGCTAACGGGACAGCGCAACTCCTACGAGCAGTACTTC. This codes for CSVLTGQRNSYEQYF.

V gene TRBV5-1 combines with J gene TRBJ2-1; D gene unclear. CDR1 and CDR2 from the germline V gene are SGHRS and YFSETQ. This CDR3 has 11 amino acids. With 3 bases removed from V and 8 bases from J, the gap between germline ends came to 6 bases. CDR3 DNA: TGCGCCAGCAGCTCCCCCGATGAGCAGTTCTTC. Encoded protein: CASSSPDEQFF. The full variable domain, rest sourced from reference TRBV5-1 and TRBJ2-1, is KAGVTQTPRYLIKTRGQQVTLSCSPISGHRSVSWYQQTPGQGLQFLFEYFSETQRNKGNFPGRFSGRQFSNSRSEMNVSTLELGDSALYLCASSSPDEQFFGPGTRLTVL.

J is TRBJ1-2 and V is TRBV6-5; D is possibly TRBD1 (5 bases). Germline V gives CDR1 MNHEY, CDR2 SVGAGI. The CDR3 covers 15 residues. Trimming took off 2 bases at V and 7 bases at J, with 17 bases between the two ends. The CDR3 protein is CASSYEGTVGTGYTF. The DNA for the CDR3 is TGTGCCAGCAGTTACGAGGGGACGGTTGGCACTGGCTACACCTTC.